Listed below are T cell receptor beta chains from one sample, sequenced in a study of blood T cell repertoires in COVID-19. TCRdb's table, derived via immunoSEQ multiplex PCR, lists solely in-frame clones and lacks some. The data show 100,000 to 120,000 clones, 81% seen once. Sequenced material: peripheral blood. The receptors originated from a man between 50 and 59 years old with acute or convalescent COVID-19. Both conserved end residues are part of each CDR3. D genes are given only for firm matches. A clone size is listed for some rows: how often the clone was seen (once, few, many), or a class if it is expanded.

J: TRBJ2-1
V: TRBV7-2
D: TRBD2
size: -
DNA: TGTGCCAGCAGCTTAGTCAAGCGGGGGGGCGGTGAGCAGTTCTTC
CDR3: CASSLVKRGGGEQFF

J: TRBJ2-2
V: TRBV5-4
D: -
size: -
DNA: TGTGCCAGCAGCACACCACTAGGATCCGGGGAGCTGTTTTTT
CDR3: CASSTPLGSGELFF

J: TRBJ1-3
V: TRBV9
D: -
size: once
DNA: TGTGCCAGCAGCCCCGAAGTCCCAGCGGGATTTGGGGAGGGAAACACCATATATTTT
CDR3: CASSPEVPAGFGEGNTIYF

J: TRBJ1-4
V: TRBV2
D: -
size: -
DNA: TGTGCCAGCAGTGAATTTAGCAGTGAAGAAAAACTGTTTTTT
CDR3: CASSEFSSEEKLFF

J: TRBJ1-5
V: TRBV5-8
D: -
size: -
DNA: TGTGCCAGCATCAGGAAAGTCAATCAGCCCCAGCATTTT
CDR3: CASIRKVNQPQHF

J: TRBJ1-1
V: TRBV10-3
D: -
size: -
DNA: TGTGCCATCAGTGTGTCTGCAGGGGACACTGAAGCTTTCTTT
CDR3: CAISVSAGDTEAFF

J: TRBJ2-3
V: TRBV5-1
D: TRBD2
size: -
DNA: TGCGCCAGCAGCTTGGCGGCTAGCGGGGGGGCCGGCGATAGAGATACGCAGTATTTT
CDR3: CASSLAASGGAGDRDTQYF

J: TRBJ1-5
V: TRBV24-1
D: -
size: -
DNA: TGTGCCACCTCTCCGGGGGGGACGGCTCAGCCCCAGCATTTT
CDR3: CATSPGGTAQPQHF

J: TRBJ1-1
V: TRBV5-1
D: TRBD1
size: -
DNA: TGCGCCAGCAGCTTGGCCGGGACAGACAACACTGAAGCTTTCTTT
CDR3: CASSLAGTDNTEAFF

J: TRBJ2-1
V: TRBV25-1
D: TRBD2
size: -
DNA: TGTGCCAGCAGTGTGGGGGGGGTATCCTACAATGAGCAGTTCTTC
CDR3: CASSVGGVSYNEQFF

J: TRBJ2-2
V: TRBV11-3
D: -
size: -
DNA: TGTGCCAGTGAAACCGGGAGCGTGGCCGGGGAGCTGTTTTTT
CDR3: CASETGSVAGELFF

J: TRBJ2-7
V: TRBV5-1
D: TRBD1
size: -
DNA: TGCGCCAGCAGCTTGGCAACGCAGGGGGCGAGCGAGCAGTACTTC
CDR3: CASSLATQGASEQYF

J: TRBJ1-1
V: TRBV6-6
D: -
size: few
DNA: TGTGCCAGCAGCGGGCGGGCGAACACTGAAGCTTTCTTT
CDR3: CASSGRANTEAFF

J: TRBJ2-1
V: TRBV24-1
D: -
size: -
DNA: TGTGCCACCAGTGATTTATTTGGGGGCGACAATGAGCAGTTCTTC
CDR3: CATSDLFGGDNEQFF

J: TRBJ2-5
V: TRBV4-1
D: TRBD2
size: -
DNA: TGCGCCAGCAGCCAAGGTTGGGGGGGACGAGAGACCCAGTACTTC
CDR3: CASSQGWGGRETQYF

J: TRBJ2-5
V: TRBV15
D: TRBD2
size: -
DNA: TGTGCCACCAGCGTCGGGACTAGCGAAGGAGAGACCCAGTACTTC
CDR3: CATSVGTSEGETQYF

J: TRBJ1-5
V: TRBV6-2/TRBV6-3
D: -
size: -
DNA: TGTGCCAGCAGTTTGGGCCGTAGCAATCAGCCCCAGCATTTT
CDR3: CASSLGRSNQPQHF

J: TRBJ1-4
V: TRBV11-2
D: -
size: -
DNA: TGTGCCAGCAGTTTGACTGGTTTAAATGAAAAACTGTTTTTT
CDR3: CASSLTGLNEKLFF

J: TRBJ1-3
V: TRBV9
D: TRBD1
size: -
DNA: TGTGCCAGCAGCGTAGCGGCGGGGGACAGGGTCACTGGAAACACCATATATTTT
CDR3: CASSVAAGDRVTGNTIYF

J: TRBJ1-4
V: TRBV2
D: TRBD1
size: -
DNA: TGTGCCAGCAGTCCGGGACAGCCTAATGAAAAACTGTTTTTT
CDR3: CASSPGQPNEKLFF

J: TRBJ2-7
V: TRBV5-1
D: TRBD2
size: -
DNA: TGCGCCAGCAGCGGTACTAGCGGGGCTACCTACGAGCAGTACTTC
CDR3: CASSGTSGATYEQYF

J: TRBJ2-1
V: TRBV10-2
D: TRBD1
size: -
DNA: TGCGCCAGCAGCCGGACAGGGGACTACAATGAGCAGTTCTTC
CDR3: CASSRTGDYNEQFF

J: TRBJ2-7
V: TRBV29-1
D: TRBD1
size: -
DNA: TGCAGCGCTAGGACAGGGGGGGGAGAGCAGTACTTC
CDR3: CSARTGGGEQYF

J: TRBJ1-3
V: TRBV18
D: -
size: -
DNA: TGTGCCAGCTCAGGCGGCTTTAGTATCGGGGGAAACACCATATATTTT
CDR3: CASSGGFSIGGNTIYF

J: TRBJ1-6
V: TRBV6-5
D: TRBD1
size: -
DNA: TGTGCCAGCAGTCGGGACAGGGGAAGTTCACCCCTCCACTTT
CDR3: CASSRDRGSSPLHF